This T cell receptor (beta chain) was identified during a study of T-cell reconstitution after alpha-beta-depleted transplantation in children (dated by TCRdb to the mid-2010s). Broadly, across the study: T-cell immune reconstitution after TCRalphabeta/CD19-depleted allogeneic hematopoietic cell transplantation in children was quantitatively tracked in the study by means of TCR repertoire profiling.

With respect to this clonotype: Which antigen it targets is not known. The record has no base qualities; no much larger clone is one base away.

The method behind the library was PCR. TCRdb lists the instrument as Illumina HiSeq 2500. Molecular barcoding was employed in the preparation of TCR libraries, with unique molecular identifiers being used to normalize TCRbeta repertoire quantification. TCRdb redid the processing of the public reads, applying fastp at Q25 and MiXCR, and retained in-frame beta chains. Under each unique CDR3 protein, matching rows form one entry showing the most common genes and DNA. The sample has 500,000 to 600,000 distinct CDR3 sequences on record, 18% of them singletons. The ten largest clones add up to approximately 3% of the sample. The germline V gene encodes CDR1 MDHEN and CDR2 SYDVKM. The CDR3 contains 12 residues, cysteine and phenylalanine counted. The retained sequence is limited to the CDR3, 36 bases, with the frame set at the first base. Trimming removed 5 bases from V and 4 bases from J, leaving 8 bases between the germline ends.

The clonotype originates from a human donor who donated a stem cell graft to a child with acute lymphoblastic leukemia. Rearrangement joined TRBV28 to TRBJ2-5, with the D gene call left open. The specimen comprised PBMCs from the stem cell graft donor, sampled from the stem cell graft. The CDR3 here reads CASSNAGETQYF. The nucleotide sequence reads as follows: TGTGCCAGCAGTAACGCCGGAGAGACCCAGTACTTC.